The rows below give T cell receptor beta chains drawn from one sample of a study of response to subunit inactivated influenza vaccine. MiXCR, applied by TCRdb to the RT-PCR reads, yields one record per CDR3 protein. The table shows about 190,000 distinct CDR3 sequences, with under 15% occurring only once. Sequences were derived from CD8+ T cells sorted from PBMCs, sampled about 5 days after vaccination. These TCRs come from a man aged 45-60 years who received an inactivated influenza vaccine. Each CDR3 is given with its conserved first and last residue. The D gene is left open where the match is weak. Clone size is not always given. Where it is, it says once, few, many or a class for expanded clones.

abundance: few
d_gene: -
j_gene: TRBJ2-1
v_gene: TRBV4-3
CDR3nt: TGCGCCAGCAGCCAAAGGAGGCAGGGAGTGTACAATGAGCAGTTCTTC
CDR3aa: CASSQRRQGVYNEQFF

abundance: -
d_gene: TRBD2
j_gene: TRBJ2-1
v_gene: TRBV24-1
CDR3nt: TGTGCCACCAGTGATCTGGCCCTGGGTAGCGGGAGGGCCAATGAGCAGTTCTTC
CDR3aa: CATSDLALGSGRANEQFF

abundance: few
d_gene: -
j_gene: TRBJ2-1
v_gene: TRBV29-1
CDR3nt: TGCAGCGTTGAAGATGGGCATGAGCAGTTCTTC
CDR3aa: CSVEDGHEQFF

abundance: few
d_gene: -
j_gene: TRBJ1-2
v_gene: TRBV5-1
CDR3nt: TGCGCCAGCAGCTTGGCTTTGGGGCTAGATGGCTACACCTTC
CDR3aa: CASSLALGLDGYTF

abundance: many
d_gene: -
j_gene: TRBJ1-6
v_gene: TRBV2
CDR3nt: TGTGCCAGCAGTGAAGAGGGAAAATGGAATTCACCCCTCCACTTT
CDR3aa: CASSEEGKWNSPLHF

abundance: -
d_gene: -
j_gene: TRBJ1-5
v_gene: TRBV20-1
CDR3nt: TGCAGTGCGGACCATAGCAATCAGCCCCAGCATTTT
CDR3aa: CSADHSNQPQHF

abundance: -
d_gene: -
j_gene: TRBJ2-7
v_gene: TRBV28
CDR3nt: TGTGCCAGCAGCCCCGGGTGGGCAGAGCAGTACTTC
CDR3aa: CASSPGWAEQYF

abundance: -
d_gene: TRBD2
j_gene: TRBJ2-7
v_gene: TRBV28
CDR3nt: TGTGCCAGCACCACAAGTTCAAGTAGCGGGTACGAGCAGTACTTC
CDR3aa: CASTTSSSSGYEQYF

abundance: -
d_gene: TRBD2
j_gene: TRBJ2-5
v_gene: TRBV6-1
CDR3nt: TGTGCCAGCAGTCGACTAGCGGACACAGGCGAGACCCAGTACTTC
CDR3aa: CASSRLADTGETQYF

abundance: few
d_gene: -
j_gene: TRBJ2-7
v_gene: TRBV6-5
CDR3nt: TGTGCCAGCAGTTCACTCCTAGGTTCACAGTACTTC
CDR3aa: CASSSLLGSQYF

abundance: few
d_gene: -
j_gene: TRBJ2-4
v_gene: TRBV4-3
CDR3nt: TGCGCCAGCAGCCAAGATTTTTCGGCCAAAAACATTCAGTACTTC
CDR3aa: CASSQDFSAKNIQYF

abundance: -
d_gene: -
j_gene: TRBJ2-7
v_gene: TRBV7-9
CDR3nt: TGTGCCAGCAGCCCCCCCCGACAGGCCGAGCAGTACTTC
CDR3aa: CASSPPRQAEQYF

abundance: many
d_gene: TRBD2
j_gene: TRBJ2-4
v_gene: TRBV11-1
CDR3nt: TGTGCCAGCAGCACCAACCGGGGGGGACTCTTAGCCAAAAACATTCAGTACTTC
CDR3aa: CASSTNRGGLLAKNIQYF

abundance: few
d_gene: TRBD2
j_gene: TRBJ2-7
v_gene: TRBV11-2
CDR3nt: TGTGCCAGCAGCTTAGTCATAGCGGGAGATATCGAGCAGTACTTC
CDR3aa: CASSLVIAGDIEQYF

abundance: many
d_gene: -
j_gene: TRBJ2-2
v_gene: TRBV5-1
CDR3nt: TGCGCCAGCAGCCCGGGACAACTATCGAACACCGGGGAGCTGTTTTTT
CDR3aa: CASSPGQLSNTGELFF

abundance: many
d_gene: -
j_gene: TRBJ2-7
v_gene: TRBV10-3
CDR3nt: TGTGCCACTGTCGGGACTGCCTCCTACGAGCAGTACTTC
CDR3aa: CATVGTASYEQYF

abundance: -
d_gene: TRBD2
j_gene: TRBJ2-2
v_gene: TRBV12-3/TRBV12-4
CDR3nt: TGTGCCAGCAGTTTTAGTTTGACTAGCGGGAGCACCGGGGAGCTGTTTTTT
CDR3aa: CASSFSLTSGSTGELFF

abundance: once
d_gene: -
j_gene: TRBJ1-1
v_gene: TRBV7-9
CDR3nt: TGTGCCAGCAGCTTGGCGGGCACTCACACTGAAGCTTTCTTT
CDR3aa: CASSLAGTHTEAFF

abundance: -
d_gene: TRBD2
j_gene: TRBJ2-1
v_gene: TRBV20-1
CDR3nt: TGCAGTGCTAGACAACCCACTAGCGGGGGGTTGAGGGGTGAGCAGTTCTTC
CDR3aa: CSARQPTSGGLRGEQFF